These T cell receptor beta chains were read from a single sample in a study of blood T cell repertoires in COVID-19. The data were produced by immunoSEQ multiplex PCR, yet TCRdb's version contains in-frame clones alone and is incomplete. Of fewer than 250,000 clones detected, 70% to 90% appear once; the ten largest clones hold roughly 10%. The sequenced material came from PBMCs or T cells enriched from blood (not recorded which). The receptors were sampled from a man aged 25 to 40 who had recovered from COVID-19. The CDR3 runs from the conserved cysteine through the conserved F or W. D genes are given only for firm matches. Not all rows give a size; the values are once, few, many and, for expanded clones, a class.

NA	TRBV5-6	NA	TRBJ1-6	TGTGCCAGCAGCCCGCTCGGGAGCTCCTATAATTCACCCCTCCACTTT	CASSPLGSSYNSPLHF
NA	TRBV5-1	TRBD1	TRBJ2-7	TGCGCCAGCAGCTTTGGACAGGTTGGGGCCAGCGAGCAGTACTTC	CASSFGQVGASEQYF
NA	TRBV4-1	TRBD1	TRBJ1-2	TGCGCCAGCAGCCGAGGACAGGGATCTAACTATGGCTACACCTTC	CASSRGQGSNYGYTF
NA	TRBV18	NA	TRBJ1-1	TGTGCCAGCTCACCACGGTCGGAGGAAGCTTTCTTT	CASSPRSEEAFF
NA	TRBV11-2	NA	TRBJ2-3	TGTGCCAGCAGCCCACTTCCAGGGGGGATCACAGATACGCAGTATTTT	CASSPLPGGITDTQYF
NA	TRBV4-1	TRBD1	TRBJ1-6	TGCGCCAGCAGCCACGGGACAGGGGGCATCGGGAATAATTCACCCCTCCACTTT	CASSHGTGGIGNNSPLHF
once	TRBV18	TRBD1	TRBJ2-1	TGTGCCAGCTCACCACCCCGGGGACAGGGCAGGGCTGAGCAGTTCTTC	CASSPPRGQGRAEQFF
NA	TRBV2	TRBD1	TRBJ1-2	TGTGCCAGCAGTCGACAGGGGACCGCCGATGGCTACACCTTC	CASSRQGTADGYTF
NA	TRBV7-8	TRBD1	TRBJ2-7	TGTGCCAGCAGCTTAGCCCATCCCTTTGACAGGGACGATCACGAGCAGTACTTC	CASSLAHPFDRDDHEQYF
NA	TRBV19	NA	TRBJ1-3	TGTGCCAGTAGTGCCGCGATAAAAACCATATATTTT	CASSAAIKTIYF
NA	TRBV3-1/TRBV3-2	NA	TRBJ2-3	TGTGCCAGCAGGTCCGGGACTGGCACAGATACGCAGTATTTT	CASRSGTGTDTQYF
NA	TRBV6-5	NA	TRBJ2-1	TGTGCCAGCAGACAGCGGCTCCCCTACAATGAGCAGTTCTTC	CASRQRLPYNEQFF
NA	TRBV6-5	TRBD1	TRBJ1-2	TGTGCCAGCAGTCTAACAGGGGAGCGAAGGAATGGCTACACCTTC	CASSLTGERRNGYTF
NA	TRBV9	TRBD2	TRBJ2-3	TGTGCCAGCAGCGGACAGGAGGGGCTAGCGGGGAAGGCAGATACGCAGTATTTT	CASSGQEGLAGKADTQYF
NA	TRBV3-1/TRBV3-2	TRBD2	TRBJ2-7	TGTGCCAGCAGCCAATTAGTACAGGGTGGACTAGCGCGTATCTTC	CASSQLVQGGLARIF
NA	TRBV7-2	TRBD1	TRBJ2-7	TGTGCCAGCAGCCGACAGGGCTACGAGCAGTACTTC	CASSRQGYEQYF
NA	TRBV14	NA	TRBJ2-1	TGTGCCAGCAGCCCCCAAAGCGACAGGCGCTACAATGAGCAGTTCTTC	CASSPQSDRRYNEQFF
NA	TRBV18	NA	TRBJ1-5	TGTGCCAGCTCACCACCGCGAAGGGGAGGGTTAGAGCAGCCCCAGCATTTT	CASSPPRRGGLEQPQHF
NA	TRBV6-1	NA	TRBJ1-5	TGTGCCAGCAGTGAAAGGCCGGGTAGTTCCGGTCAGCCCCAGCATTTT	CASSERPGSSGQPQHF
NA	TRBV9	NA	TRBJ1-1	TGTGCCAGCAGCGTAGACCTAAGGGGTTTGAACACTGAAGCTTTCTTT	CASSVDLRGLNTEAFF
NA	TRBV5-1	TRBD1	TRBJ2-1	TGCGCCAGCAGCTTGGGGGACAGCTCCTACAATGAGCAGTTCTTC	CASSLGDSSYNEQFF
few	TRBV7-9	TRBD1	TRBJ1-1	TGTGCCAGCAGCTGGGACAGTAACACTGAAGCTTTCTTT	CASSWDSNTEAFF
NA	TRBV28	NA	TRBJ1-2	TGTGCCAGCAGTATCGGACAACCTGGCTACACCTTC	CASSIGQPGYTF
NA	TRBV19	TRBD1	TRBJ1-2	TGTGCCAGTAGTATCTCGACAGGGGTAGGAAACTATGGCTACACCTTC	CASSISTGVGNYGYTF
NA	TRBV7-2	NA	TRBJ1-1	TGTGCCAGCAGCTTAGGGGGCGCCGATGAAGCTTTCTTT	CASSLGGADEAFF
NA	TRBV30	TRBD2	TRBJ2-7	TGTGCCTGGGACCGACTAGCGGGGGGAGGCGAGCAGTACTTC	CAWDRLAGGGEQYF
NA	TRBV18	NA	TRBJ1-4	TGTGCCAGCTCACCACGTGGGCCGTCGGATGAAAAACTGTTTTTT	CASSPRGPSDEKLFF
NA	TRBV19	NA	TRBJ2-7	TGTGCCAGCTCGCGACTTAGCTCCTACGAGCAGTACTTC	CASSRLSSYEQYF
NA	TRBV11-2	NA	TRBJ2-4	TGTGCCAGCAGCCCTCGGGGAGTAGCCAAAAACATTCAGTACTTC	CASSPRGVAKNIQYF
NA	TRBV3-1/TRBV3-2	NA	TRBJ1-6	TGTGCCAGCAGCGGGGCGGACAGATTGAATTCACCCCTCCACTTT	CASSGADRLNSPLHF
NA	TRBV28	NA	TRBJ2-1	TGTGCCAGCAGTTCAGTCAGGACACCCGGAAAGATCAACAATGAGCAGTTCTTC	CASSSVRTPGKINNEQFF
NA	TRBV19	TRBD2	TRBJ2-1	TGTGCCAGTAGTATCCCCGGGAGGGCCTTTGAGCAGTTCTTC	CASSIPGRAFEQFF
once	TRBV7-9	NA	TRBJ1-2	TGTGCCAGCAGCCCCCGCGGGGGACTCTATGGCTACACCTTC	CASSPRGGLYGYTF
NA	TRBV12-3/TRBV12-4	TRBD1	TRBJ2-7	TGTGCCAGCAGACAAACAGGGGGCTACGAGCAGTACTTC	CASRQTGGYEQYF
NA	TRBV6-6	TRBD1	TRBJ1-5	TGTGCAACGACGGACAGGGCTAGCAATCAGCCCCAGCATTTT	CATTDRASNQPQHF
once	TRBV11-2	NA	TRBJ2-5	TGTGCCAGCAGCTTAGCCTCAGGAGGGCCCCAAGAGACCCAGTACTTC	CASSLASGGPQETQYF
NA	TRBV9	NA	TRBJ2-7	TGTGCCAGCAGCGTAGGTGGCGGGCTTGGCTACGAGCAGTACTTC	CASSVGGGLGYEQYF
once	TRBV7-2	NA	TRBJ1-3	TGTGCCAGCAGCTCAGGAGGCTCTGGAAACACCATATATTTT	CASSSGGSGNTIYF
few	TRBV2	TRBD1	TRBJ1-2	TGTGCCAGCAGCACAGGGGGCTATGGCTACACCTTC	CASSTGGYGYTF
NA	TRBV9	NA	TRBJ2-2	TGTGCCAGCAAAAAGGGGGACGAAGACGTGGCCAGGGAGCTGTTTTTT	CASKKGDEDVARELFF
NA	TRBV7-2	NA	TRBJ2-3	TGTGCCAGCAGCCGGCAGATAGCGGTCACAGATACGCAGTATTTT	CASSRQIAVTDTQYF
NA	TRBV7-9	TRBD1	TRBJ2-2	TGTGCCAGCACCCCCGGACAGGGTTCGTACACCGGGGAGCTGTTTTTT	CASTPGQGSYTGELFF
NA	TRBV19	TRBD1	TRBJ1-1	TGTGCCAGTAGTATCACCCCCGGACAGGACAAAGCTTTCTTT	CASSITPGQDKAFF
few	TRBV30	NA	TRBJ2-7	TGTGCCTGGAGTACCCAAGACACAGGGCAGTACTTC	CAWSTQDTGQYF